This TCR beta chain emerged from a study of control samples from healthy donors and cancer patients. TCRdb keeps only in-frame clones here, not all; method: immunoSEQ multiplex PCR. The data hold 100,000 to 150,000 clones, with roughly 87% observed a single time. This CDR3 region has 16 residues. Germline CDR1 is MDHEN and CDR2 is SYDVKM. With 2 bases clipped from V and 0 bases from J, the junction kept 4 bases outside the gene matches. The gene calls are TRBV28 and TRBJ2-7; TRBD2 matches at 10 bases. The sequenced sample consisted of blood. The sequence was obtained from a man between 18 and 35 years old in good health. This chain's CDR3 is CASSLMASGSSYEQYF. In DNA form, the CDR3 reads TGTGCCAGCAGTTTAATGGCTAGCGGGAGCTCCTACGAGCAGTACTTC. Drawing the rest from reference TRBV28 and TRBJ2-7, the complete variable domain is DVKVTQSSRYLVKRTGEKVFLECVQDMDHENMFWYRQDPGLGLRLIYFSYDVKMKEKGDIPEGYSVSREKKERFSLILESASTNQTSMYLCASSLMASGSSYEQYFGPGTRLTVT.